These 7 T cell receptor delta chains were sequenced from one sample in a study of gammadelta T cells in human blood. TCRdb reran clone calling via CATT on the RT-PCR reads. The repertoire holds 1,300 or so delta-chain clones, with approximately 29% as singletons. What was sequenced was non-Vgamma9Vdelta2 gamma-delta T cells from fetal blood. The receptors were sampled from a human fetus.

This clone is classed as large. This sample includes further DNA sequences coding for the same CDR3. V gene TRDV1 combines with J gene TRDJ2, with D possibly TRDD3 on 5 matching bases. In germline, CDR1 is TSWWSYY, CDR2 QGS. This CDR3 region has 23 residues. V was clipped by 3 bases and J by 5 bases, with 37 bases between them. The CDR3, as DNA: TGTGCTCTTGGGGAGTGGGGTACGTACTGCCTTTCCCCCACCTTGGTTCTCACAGCACAACTCTTCTTT. Translation: CALGEWGTYCLSPTLVLTAQLFF.

In this sample, this clone turned up once. A read error is possible here, since a much larger clone lies one base away. The V and J genes are TRDV1 and TRDJ1; D not resolved. This CDR3 comprises 14 residues. Germline V CDR1 and CDR2: TSWWSYY, QGS. Trimming removed 4 bases from V and 5 bases from J, with 14 bases in between. The CDR3 sequence is CALGVTLRVDKLIF. The CDR3 DNA sequence: TGTGCTCTTGGGGTCACCTTACGTGTGGATAAACTCATCTTT.

A remark on this clone: This may arise from a read error, as a much more abundant clone is one base away. The J gene is TRDJ2, the V gene TRDV3; 11 nucleotides match TRDD3. CDR1 and CDR2 (germline): TVYSNPD, GDNSRS (reference sequence). The CDR3 has 17 amino acids. DNA for the CDR3: TGTGCCTTTTCATACTGGGGGATAGTATCTTTGACAACACAACTCTTCTTT. Translating gives CAFSYWGIVSLTTQLFF.

This clone qualifies as large. The rearrangement joins TRAV29/DV5 to TRDJ1, with D tentatively TRDD2 or TRDD3 (7 bases each). In germline, CDR1 is NSMFDY, CDR2 ISSIKDK. The V gene lost 2 bases and the J gene lost 0 bases, with 32 bases spanning the gap. The CDR3 sequence is 21 residues long. CDR3 sequence reads: CAARIFPTSWGYLRYTDKLIF. For the CDR3, the DNA is TGTGCAGCAAGGATATTTCCTACTAGCTGGGGATATCTACGGTACACCGATAAACTCATCTTT.

About this clone: This likely stems from a read error, as it lies one base from a far larger clone. This chain connects TRDV1 to TRDJ1; the D gene is possibly TRDD2 (8 bases). The V end was cut by 0 bases, the J end by 3 bases, with 32 bases between. This CDR3 has 22 residues. Looked up from germline, CDR1 is TSWWSYY and CDR2 is QGS. The CDR3 here is CALGELGDFLPYWGGGADKLIF. The CDR3 DNA reads as TGTGCTCTTGGGGAACTCGGGGACTTCCTACCTTACTGGGGAGGAGGAGCCGATAAACTCATCTTT.

In its sample, this clone is large. The V and J genes are TRDV3 and TRDJ1; 12 bases align to TRDD3. The CDR3 length is 24 residues. CDR1 is TVYSNPD and CDR2 is GDNSRS in the germline V gene (reference sequence). The junction had 33 bases not matched to a gene; V was cut back by 4 bases and J by 0 bases. CDR3 DNA: TGTGCCTCTCTCCCCCTTCCTAAGTTCCTGTACTGGGGGATACCGGGGGGATACACCGATAAACTCATCTTT. Translated, it gives CASLPLPKFLYWGIPGGYTDKLIF.

Only one count was recorded for this clone. A far larger clone differs by one base, so this is likely a read error. The chain uses TRDV1 and TRDJ2; a weak D match, TRDD3 (5 bases). The CDR3 consists of 17 residues. Germline V CDR1 and CDR2: TSWWSYY, QGS. V was shortened by 2 bases and J by 8 bases, with 21 bases between the two germline ends. The CDR3 loop is CALGEREETIRGAQLFF. CDR3 bases: TGTGCTCTTGGGGAAAGGGAGGAAACCATCCGGGGGGCACAACTCTTCTTT.